These 17 T cell receptor beta chains share one sample of origin, sequenced in a study of cytomegalovirus exposure and HLA in healthy donors (dated by TCRdb to the late 2010s). Receptor amplification or capture employed the immunoSEQ multiplex PCR assay. TCRdb re-hosts the immuneACCESS table, in-frame sequences only. Its copies lack some clones; in the studies checked, an unresolved V gene accounts for under half of them, and the cause for the rest is not known. This sample is represented by under 200,000 clones; approximately 87% of them were singletons. The ten largest clones add up to approximately 5% of the sample. Material for sequencing was PBMCs. The receptors stem from a woman aged 25 to 45 in good health and CMV-seronegative.

The genes are TRBV4-2 and TRBJ2-7; no clear D. Germline V gives CDR1 LGHNA, CDR2 YNFKEQ. The length of the CDR3 is 14 residues. Trimming removed 4 bases from V and 2 bases from J, with 12 bases in between. CDR3 DNA: TGTGCCAGCAGCCCCCTATCCGCTACCTACGAGCAGTACTTC. It specifies CASSPLSATYEQYF.

In nucleotides, the CDR3 is TGCGCCAGCAGCCAAGACCGGACCGCCGTTCTCTATGGCTACACCTTC. It codes for CASSQDRTAVLYGYTF. The chain uses TRBV4-1 and TRBJ1-2, with no clear D. The CDR3 has 16 amino acids. Trimming pared 0 bases from V and 4 bases from J, leaving 15 bases between. Germline lookup yields CDR1 MGHRA and CDR2 YSYEKL.

This chain uses TRBV19 with TRBJ2-3, with a possible D match to TRBD2 (6 bases). V was cut by 3 bases and J by 3 bases, with 16 bases left in between. This CDR3 spans 16 amino acids. Per germline, CDR1 LNHDA and CDR2 SQIVND (reference sequence). CDR3 sequence: CASSMAQGLLTDTQYF. CDR3 nucleotides: TGTGCCAGTAGTATGGCCCAGGGACTTTTGACAGATACGCAGTATTTT.

The rearrangement joins TRBV27 to TRBJ1-2; no clear D. CDR1 is MNHEY, CDR2 SMNVEV, per germline (reference sequence). Deletions cut 0 bases from V and 3 bases from J, with 8 bases between. This CDR3 spans 14 amino acids. In DNA form, the CDR3 reads TGTGCCAGCAGTTTATCAGAGACCGACTATGGCTACACCTTC. Translated, it gives CASSLSETDYGYTF.

This clone was seen repeatedly, ten times or more. J is TRBJ1-4 and V is TRBV6-1; 9 nucleotides line up with TRBD1. J gave up 7 bases and V 0 bases, and 6 bases lay outside the gene matches. Germline CDR1 MNHNS, CDR2 SASEGT. The CDR3 covers 16 residues. CDR3 residues: CASSEAAGTGSEKLFF. Written as DNA, the CDR3 is TGTGCCAGCAGTGAAGCGGCCGGGACAGGGAGTGAAAAACTGTTTTTT.

The chain has TRBV11-3 and TRBJ2-3; the match to TRBD2 covers 8 bases. V dropped 4 bases and J dropped 6; count of bases not matched to a gene: 6. Germline lookup yields CDR1 SGHNT and CDR2 YENEEA. This CDR3 contains 14 residues. The CDR3 nucleotides are TGTGCCAGCAGCTCCGGGGGGGTTCAGGATACGCAGTATTTT. Encoded protein: CASSSGGVQDTQYF.

This rearrangement joins TRBV5-6 to TRBJ1-5, with 7 bases aligning to TRBD1. CDR3 length: 16 residues. Per germline, CDR1 SGHDT and CDR2 YYEEEE. Trimming at V came to 3 bases and at J to 6 bases, leaving 12 bases not matched to a gene. In DNA form, the CDR3 reads TGTGCCAGCAGCTATCGGACAGGAGGGATTTTTCAGCCCCAGCATTTT. As protein: CASSYRTGGIFQPQHF.

The chain has TRBV7-2 and TRBJ2-7, with D possibly matching TRBD2 (5 bases). This CDR3 is built from 14 residues. Germline loops: CDR1 SGHTA, CDR2 FQGNSA. The V end lost 1 base, the J end lost 7 bases, and 14 bases lay between the germline ends. The CDR3 sequence is CASSLDWRVQEQYF. The CDR3 region has the DNA TGTGCCAGCAGCTTAGACTGGCGGGTGCAGGAGCAGTACTTC.

This chain uses TRBV6-5 with TRBJ2-5; D might be TRBD1 (5 bases). Per the germline V gene, CDR1 is MNHEY and CDR2 is SVGAGI. V was shortened by 2 bases and J by 1 base, with 11 bases between the two germline ends. The CDR3 spans 15 residues. CDR3 in DNA: TGTGCCAGCAGTTACCTTGACAGAGTCCAAGAGACCCAGTACTTC. Its protein product is CASSYLDRVQETQYF.

The chain is built from TRBV18 and TRBJ1-2; 9 nucleotides line up with TRBD1. V shed 1 base and J 3 bases; nucleotides not matched to a gene: 3. Germline V gives CDR1 KGHSH, CDR2 LQKENI. This CDR3 is 15 amino acids long. CDR3 sequence reads: CASSPRTGEDYGYTF. DNA for the CDR3: TGTGCCAGCTCACCACGGACAGGGGAAGACTATGGCTACACCTTC. Full variable domain (rest looked up from reference TRBV18 and TRBJ1-2): NAGVMQNPRHLVRRRGQEARLRCSPMKGHSHVYWYRQLPEEGLKFMVYLQKENIIDESGMPKERFSAEFPKEGPSILRIQQVVRGDSAAYFCASSPRTGEDYGYTFGSGTRLTVV.

This chain links TRBV28 with TRBJ1-2, with D maybe TRBD1 (6 bases). The germline CDR1 and CDR2 sequences are MDHEN and SYDVKM. The CDR3 spans 14 residues. Trimming took 7 bases from V and 7 from J, leaving 19 bases between them. CDR3 sequence: CASTPGGRLGGYTF. For the CDR3, the DNA is TGTGCCAGCACGCCGGGGGGGCGCTTAGGTGGCTACACCTTC.

Note on this clone: At one boundary the junction diverges from the germline segment, which might be a read error. V gene TRBV7-2 combines with J gene TRBJ2-7; 7 bases map to TRBD2. In germline, CDR1 is SGHTA, CDR2 FQGNSA. The CDR3 is 18 residues long. The CDR3 DNA reads as TGTGCCAGCACCCCGGCTCGCGGGAGAGGCAACGGTTCGAATACTCTCCTCTTC. Residues: CASTPARGRGNGSNTLLF.

This chain connects TRBV5-1 to TRBJ1-1; 11 bases agree with TRBD1. The CDR3 has 15 amino acids. Germline CDR1 and CDR2: SGHRS and YFSETQ. The J segment lost 2 bases and the V segment lost 3 bases, leaving 3 bases of the junction unmatched. CDR3 sequence reads: CASSSRTGGNTEAFF. Here the CDR3 DNA reads TGCGCCAGCAGCTCCCGGACAGGGGGCAACACTGAAGCTTTCTTT.

V usage is TRBV5-4 and J usage is TRBJ1-2; 7 nucleotides align to TRBD1. Germline lookup yields CDR1 SGHNT and CDR2 YYREEE (reference sequence). This CDR3 comprises 14 residues. V lost 2 bases to trimming and J lost 4 bases; unmatched junction nucleotides: 5. Here the CDR3 DNA reads TGTGCCAGCAGCTTCCTACAGGGGTCCTATGGCTACACCTTC. Residues: CASSFLQGSYGYTF.

The rearrangement joins TRBV2 to TRBJ2-3, with unresolved D. There are 14 residues in the CDR3. Trimming stripped 5 bases from V and 3 bases from J, with 12 bases between. Per germline, CDR1 SNHLY and CDR2 FYNNEI. The CDR3 bases are TGTGCCAGCAGTTACCTGCTGAGGACAGATACGCAGTATTTT. Translating gives CASSYLLRTDTQYF. Variable domain in full (rest from reference TRBV2 and TRBJ2-3): EPEVTQTPSHQVTQMGQEVILRCVPISNHLYFYWYRQILGQKVEFLVSFYNNEISEKSEIFDDQFSVERPDGSNFTLKIRSTKLEDSAMYFCASSYLLRTDTQYFGPGTRLTVL.

The rearrangement joins TRBV11-2 to TRBJ1-1, with D hard to call. This CDR3 spans 14 amino acids. From germline, CDR1 is SGHAT and CDR2 FQNNGV. The V end was cut by 4 bases, the J end by 0 bases, with 9 bases between. CDR3 protein: CASSYGQMNTEAFF. The DNA for the CDR3 is TGTGCCAGCAGCTATGGGCAGATGAACACTGAAGCTTTCTTT.

The V and J genes are TRBV12-5 and TRBJ2-7, with 7 nucleotides matching TRBD1. This CDR3 spans 12 amino acids. Germline trimming cut 9 bases from V and 5 bases from J; bases unmatched to any gene: 7. Germline V gene data show CDR1 as LGHNT and CDR2 as FRNRAP. The CDR3 here is CASLKQGNEQYF. In DNA, the CDR3 is TGTGCTAGCCTTAAACAGGGGAACGAGCAGTACTTC.